A single sample gave rise to the 23 T cell receptor beta chains below, sequenced in a study of T cell repertoires in cytomegalovirus infection. From the reads, TCRdb called clonotypes with MiXCR, one entry per CDR3 protein. The sample includes 200,000 or so distinct CDR3 sequences, approximately 20% of them seen just once. Input material: PBMCs. The receptor source for this set is a human donor in good health (CMV status not recorded). Some clones in this sample may be carry-over from other donors' samples.

The genes are TRBV6-5 and TRBJ2-1; 9 bases line up with TRBD2. Losses at the gene ends were 5 bases for V and 4 bases for J; bases not matched to a gene: 3. This CDR3 spans 14 amino acids. Germline-derived CDR1 and CDR2 are MNHEY and SVGAGI. CDR3 in DNA: TGTGCCAGCAGTCGTAGCGGGAGATACAATGAGCAGTTCTTC. Amino acid sequence: CASSRSGRYNEQFF.

This clonotype occurred a few times. CDR3 sequence: CATSRDPREDFNNEQFF. The CDR3 DNA follows: TGTGCCACCAGCAGAGACCCCCGGGAGGACTTTAATAATGAGCAGTTCTTC. The rearrangement joins TRBV15 to TRBJ2-1; TRBD2 matches at 7 bases. This CDR3 has 17 amino acids. Germline assignment: CDR1 LNHNV and CDR2 YYDKDF (reference sequence). J lost 7 bases, V lost 0 bases, and 12 bases had no gene match. Complete variable domain (other parts from reference TRBV15 and TRBJ2-1): DAMVIQNPRYQVTQFGKPVTLSCSQTLNHNVMYWYQQKSSQAPKLLFHYYDKDFNNEADTPDNFQSRRPNTSFCFLDIRSPGLGDTAMYLCATSRDPREDFNNEQFFGPGTRLTVL.

The V call is TRBV4-1, the J call TRBJ1-2, with D possibly being TRBD1 (5 bases). Germline V gene data show CDR1 as MGHRA and CDR2 as YSYEKL. The CDR3 totals 17 residues. Trimming removed 4 bases at V and 4 bases at J, with 22 bases between. The CDR3 coding sequence is TGCGCCAGCAGCCCCGAGGTGGCAGGGCCATCCCCCTATGGCTACACCTTC. As protein: CASSPEVAGPSPYGYTF.

This chain links TRBV7-2 with TRBJ2-5; the D is unclear. The CDR3 totals 14 residues. Germline V CDR1 and CDR2: SGHTA, FQGNSA. Trimming pared 2 bases from V and 2 bases from J, leaving 9 bases between. CDR3 residues: CASSLLAKQETQYF. The CDR3 coding sequence is TGTGCCAGCAGCTTATTAGCAAAACAAGAGACCCAGTACTTC.

In this sample, this clonotype turned up many times. J is TRBJ2-4 and V is TRBV27; TRBD2 is a possible D gene (5 bases). Germline assignment: CDR1 MNHEY and CDR2 SMNVEV (reference sequence). CDR3 length: 13 residues. The germline V and J ends were trimmed by 7 bases and 3 bases, with 10 bases remaining between them. The CDR3 spells CASTERNKNIQYF. The CDR3 DNA sequence: TGTGCCAGCACCGAGCGGAACAAAAACATTCAGTACTTC.

The chain is built from TRBV28 and TRBJ2-7; weak D call: TRBD1 (6 bases). CDR3 length equals 17 residues. V shed 4 bases and J shed 0 bases, with 19 bases lying between them. Germline assignment: CDR1 MDHEN and CDR2 SYDVKM. Here the CDR3 reads CASSYRPDRLISYEQYF. The DNA for the CDR3 is TGTGCCAGCAGTTACCGACCGGACAGATTGATCTCCTACGAGCAGTACTTC.

A few counts support this clonotype. The chain carries TRBV5-1 and TRBJ2-1; 9 bases agree with TRBD2. Germline loops: CDR1 SGHRS, CDR2 YFSETQ. Trimming at V came to 4 bases and at J to 7 bases, leaving 6 bases not matched to a gene. This CDR3 is 14 amino acids long. The CDR3 DNA reads as TGCGCCAGCAGCCCGGGGACTAGCACGAATGAGCAGTTCTTC. Its translation is CASSPGTSTNEQFF. The whole variable domain, remainder taken from reference TRBV5-1 and TRBJ2-1, is KAGVTQTPRYLIKTRGQQVTLSCSPISGHRSVSWYQQTPGQGLQFLFEYFSETQRNKGNFPGRFSGRQFSNSRSEMNVSTLELGDSALYLCASSPGTSTNEQFFGPGTRLTVL.

Only a few counts were recorded for this clonotype. The V call is TRBV6-1, the J call TRBJ1-1; D is undetermined. The CDR3 sequence is 12 residues long. V was clipped by 6 bases and J by 8 bases, with 13 bases between them. Germline assignment: CDR1 MNHNS and CDR2 SASEGT. CDR3 protein: CASRYSGTEAFF. As DNA, the CDR3 is TGTGCCAGCAGATATTCGGGAACCGAAGCTTTCTTT.

The rearrangement uses TRBV5-5 and TRBJ1-1; tentatively, D is TRBD1 (5 bases). Trimming removed 5 bases from V and 4 bases from J, with 18 bases in between. Germline CDR1 is SGHKS and CDR2 is YYEKEE (reference sequence). This CDR3 spans 15 amino acids. CDR3 nucleotide sequence: TGTGCCAGCAGTTATGCAGGGCCCGGAGGCACTGAAGCTTTCTTT. Translating gives CASSYAGPGGTEAFF.

J is TRBJ2-5 and V is TRBV15; 7 positions agree with TRBD2. The junction had 1 base not matched to a gene; V was cut back by 1 base and J by 5 bases. The CDR3 extends over 13 amino acids. CDR1 LNHNV and CDR2 YYDKDF come from the germline V gene (reference sequence). The CDR3 DNA is TGTGCCACCAGCAGAGGGGAGGGGGAGACCCAGTACTTC. It specifies CATSRGEGETQYF. Supplemented by reference TRBV15 and TRBJ2-5, the full variable domain reads DAMVIQNPRYQVTQFGKPVTLSCSQTLNHNVMYWYQQKSSQAPKLLFHYYDKDFNNEADTPDNFQSRRPNTSFCFLDIRSPGLGDTAMYLCATSRGEGETQYFGPGTRLLVL.

The J gene is TRBJ1-3, the V gene TRBV7-9; 11 bases line up with TRBD1. The length of the CDR3 is 19 residues. With 2 bases clipped from V and 0 bases from J, the junction kept 9 bases outside the gene matches. CDR1 is SEHNR and CDR2 is FQNEAQ in the germline V gene (reference sequence). The CDR3 reads CASSLLGQGGYSSGNTIYF. The CDR3, as DNA: TGTGCCAGCAGCTTATTGGGACAGGGGGGATACAGCTCTGGAAACACCATATATTTT.

In the case of this clonotype: Being one base from a much bigger clone, this may be a read error. This chain links TRBV12-3 or TRBV12-4 with TRBJ2-7, with 7 bases matching TRBD1. The trim removed 8 bases at V and 6 bases at J, leaving 10 bases unmatched. The CDR3 loop spans 13 amino acids. This CDR3 is CASGHNDRVEQYF. In nucleotides, the CDR3 is TGTGCCAGCGGACATAACGACAGGGTCGAGCAGTACTTC.

This clonotype has a count of ten or more. The chain carries TRBV7-2 and TRBJ2-3; a weak D match, TRBD2 (5 bases). The CDR3 covers 14 residues. V lost 5 bases, J lost 1 base, and 10 bases lay in between. Germline V gives CDR1 SGHTA, CDR2 FQGNSA. The CDR3 DNA sequence: TGTGCCAGCAGCATAACCGGGGGCACAGATACGCAGTATTTT. This gives the protein CASSITGGTDTQYF.

The chain employs TRBV5-1 and TRBJ2-3; 8 bases line up with TRBD1. V gave up 6 bases and J gave up 3 bases; unmatched junction bases: 9. This CDR3 region has 15 residues. Looked up from germline, CDR1 is SGHRS and CDR2 is YFSETQ. CDR3 DNA: TGCGCCAGCACCCTAGACAGGGGTGGAACAGATACGCAGTATTTT. Translated: CASTLDRGGTDTQYF.

This clonotype came up many times. The genes are TRBV6-1 and TRBJ2-4; 10 bases fit TRBD2. This CDR3 is built from 16 residues. Per the germline V gene, CDR1 is MNHNS and CDR2 is SASEGT. The J segment lost 4 bases and the V segment lost 2 bases, leaving 5 bases of the junction unmatched. CDR3 DNA: TGTGCCAGCAGTGAACCGGCTAGCGGGGGTAAAAACATTCAGTACTTC. It encodes CASSEPASGGKNIQYF.

This clonotype was observed at least ten times. The chain carries TRBV7-2 and TRBJ1-1; D is possibly TRBD1 (5 bases). Trimming removed 6 bases from V and 5 bases from J, with 16 bases in between. Germline CDR1 SGHTA, CDR2 FQGNSA. This CDR3 is 14 amino acids long. CDR3 loop: CASSLGHGGTEAFF. The DNA of the CDR3 is TGTGCCAGCAGTTTGGGGCACGGAGGGACTGAAGCTTTCTTT.

Worth noting for this clonotype: A read error may be the cause here, since a much bigger clone is one base away. The J gene is TRBJ1-2, the V gene TRBV12-3 or TRBV12-4, with 10 bases that match TRBD1. The CDR3 sequence is 17 residues long. The CDR3 DNA sequence: TGTGACAGCAATCCCCAACCGGGACAGGGGCCGAACTATGGCTACACCTTC. This codes for CDSNPQPGQGPNYGYTF.

This clonotype occurred once. The chain carries TRBV11-3 and TRBJ1-1; D perhaps matches TRBD1 (5 bases). V was trimmed by 7 bases and J by 1 base, leaving 19 bases between them. CDR1 and CDR2 from the germline V gene are SGHNT and YENEEA. The CDR3 contains 16 residues. CDR3 protein: CASTTWGIGANTEAFF. In nucleotides, the CDR3 is TGTGCCAGCACCACGTGGGGGATTGGGGCGAACACTGAAGCTTTCTTT.

This clonotype was recorded a few times. V is TRBV5-6 and J is TRBJ1-4, with no clear D. V was trimmed by 4 bases and J by 6 bases, leaving 16 bases between them. There are 15 residues in the CDR3. Germline CDR1 is SGHDT and CDR2 is YYEEEE. CDR3 sequence (DNA): TGTGCCAGCAGCCCGACGGGTCGGATGGATGAAAAACTGTTTTTT. Translation gives CASSPTGRMDEKLFF.

This clonotype has more than one count but fewer than ten. The V call is TRBV24-1, the J call TRBJ1-1; D ambiguous. This CDR3 is 15 amino acids long. The germline V and J ends were trimmed by 0 bases and 2 bases, with 9 bases remaining between them. The germline V gene encodes CDR1 KGHDR and CDR2 SFDVKD. The CDR3 sequence: CATSDLGQVNTEAFF. Here the CDR3 DNA reads TGTGCCACCAGTGATTTGGGGCAGGTAAACACTGAAGCTTTCTTT.

Only a few counts were recorded for this clonotype. This rearrangement joins TRBV12-3 or TRBV12-4 to TRBJ1-1; 7 bases fit TRBD1. This CDR3 has 13 residues. V lost 7 bases and J lost 8; bases outside the gene matches: 10. This CDR3 is CASTARGTAEAFF. In DNA, the CDR3 is TGTGCCAGCACCGCGCGGGGGACAGCCGAAGCTTTCTTT.

The genes are TRBV5-1 and TRBJ2-1; TRBD1 might be the D (5 bases). CDR3 size: 13 residues. CDR1 is SGHRS and CDR2 is YFSETQ in the germline V gene. V lost 2 bases and J lost 6, with 9 bases in between. The CDR3 region has the DNA TGCGCCAGCAGCTTCCAGGGTTCCAATGAGCAGTTCTTC. Protein: CASSFQGSNEQFF.

The V gene is TRBV25-1, the J gene TRBJ2-1; no firm D call. V shed 2 bases and J shed 6 bases, with 14 bases lying between them. Germline V CDR1 and CDR2: MGHDK, SYGVNS. This CDR3 has 15 amino acids. The CDR3 loop reads CASSESSLIGNEQFF. The CDR3 nucleotides are TGTGCCAGCAGTGAAAGTTCTCTCATAGGCAATGAGCAGTTCTTC.